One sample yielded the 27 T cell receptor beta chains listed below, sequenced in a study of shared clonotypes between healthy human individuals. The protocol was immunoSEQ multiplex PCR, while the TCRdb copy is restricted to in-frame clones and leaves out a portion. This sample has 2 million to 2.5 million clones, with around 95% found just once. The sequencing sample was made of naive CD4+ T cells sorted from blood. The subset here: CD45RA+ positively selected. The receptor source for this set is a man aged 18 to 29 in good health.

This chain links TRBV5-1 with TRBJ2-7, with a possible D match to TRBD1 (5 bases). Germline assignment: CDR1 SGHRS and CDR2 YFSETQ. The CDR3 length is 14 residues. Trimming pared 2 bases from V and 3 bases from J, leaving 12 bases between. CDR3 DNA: TGCGCCAGCAGCTTCAGGGTTGAGAGCTACGAGCAGTACTTC. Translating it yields CASSFRVESYEQYF.

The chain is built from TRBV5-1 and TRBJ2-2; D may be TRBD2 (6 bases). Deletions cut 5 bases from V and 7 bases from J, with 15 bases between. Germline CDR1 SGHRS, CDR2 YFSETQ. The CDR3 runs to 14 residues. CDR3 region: CASRRDSLSGELFF. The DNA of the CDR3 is TGCGCCAGCAGGCGGGACTCCCTTAGCGGGGAGCTGTTTTTT.

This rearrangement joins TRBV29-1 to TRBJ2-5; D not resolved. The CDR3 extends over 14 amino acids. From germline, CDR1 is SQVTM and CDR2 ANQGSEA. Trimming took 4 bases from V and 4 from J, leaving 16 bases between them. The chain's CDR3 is CSVGVTLGGETQYF. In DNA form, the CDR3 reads TGCAGCGTTGGGGTCACCCTAGGCGGAGAGACCCAGTACTTC.

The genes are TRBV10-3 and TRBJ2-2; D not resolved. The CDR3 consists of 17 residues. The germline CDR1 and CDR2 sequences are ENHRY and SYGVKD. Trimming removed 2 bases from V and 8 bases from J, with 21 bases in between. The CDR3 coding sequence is TGTGCCATCAGTGAGACAGCCCAAGGTGTAATGTCAGGGGAGCTGTTTTTT. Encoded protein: CAISETAQGVMSGELFF.

The CDR3 DNA reads as TGTGCCAGCAGCTTAACGTTCGACAGTTACTACGAGCAGTACTTC. It is translated as CASSLTFDSYYEQYF. The rearrangement joins TRBV7-3 to TRBJ2-7, with TRBD1 as a possible D gene (5 bases). V was cut by 0 bases and J by 3 bases, with 12 bases left in between. Germline CDR1 SGHTA, CDR2 FQGTGA. The CDR3 length is 15 residues.

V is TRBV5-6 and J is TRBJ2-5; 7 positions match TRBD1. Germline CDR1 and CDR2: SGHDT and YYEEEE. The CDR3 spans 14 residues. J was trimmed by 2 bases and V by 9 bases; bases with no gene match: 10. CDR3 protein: CATEQGDKQETQYF. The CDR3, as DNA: TGTGCCACTGAGCAGGGGGACAAGCAAGAGACCCAGTACTTC.

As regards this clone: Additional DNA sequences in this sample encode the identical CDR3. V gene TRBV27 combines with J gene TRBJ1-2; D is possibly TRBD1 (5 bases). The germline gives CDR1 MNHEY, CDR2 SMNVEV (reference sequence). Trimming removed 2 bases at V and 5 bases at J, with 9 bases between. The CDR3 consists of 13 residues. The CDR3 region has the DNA TGTGCCAGCAGTTTAAGGGAGGGGTATGGCTACACCTTC. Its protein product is CASSLREGYGYTF.

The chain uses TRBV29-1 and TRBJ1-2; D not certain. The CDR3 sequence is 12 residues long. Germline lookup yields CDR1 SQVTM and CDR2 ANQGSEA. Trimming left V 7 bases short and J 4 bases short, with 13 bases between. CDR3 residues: CSGLLAGYGYTF. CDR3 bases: TGCAGCGGCCTCCTTGCGGGCTATGGCTACACCTTC.

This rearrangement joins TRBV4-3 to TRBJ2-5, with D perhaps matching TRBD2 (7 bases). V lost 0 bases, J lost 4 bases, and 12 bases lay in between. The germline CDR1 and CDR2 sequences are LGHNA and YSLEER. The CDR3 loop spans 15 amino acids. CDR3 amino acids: CASSQEQGGGETQYF. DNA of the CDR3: TGCGCCAGCAGCCAAGAACAGGGAGGGGGAGAGACCCAGTACTTC.

The CDR3 bases are TGTGCCAGCTCACCACCGTCGGGGAATGAGCAGTTCTTC. Protein: CASSPPSGNEQFF. V is TRBV18 and J is TRBJ2-1; weak D call: TRBD2 (5 bases). V lost 0 bases to trimming and J lost 7 bases, with 7 bases between them. CDR1 and CDR2 from the germline V gene are KGHSH and LQKENI. The CDR3 length is 13 residues.

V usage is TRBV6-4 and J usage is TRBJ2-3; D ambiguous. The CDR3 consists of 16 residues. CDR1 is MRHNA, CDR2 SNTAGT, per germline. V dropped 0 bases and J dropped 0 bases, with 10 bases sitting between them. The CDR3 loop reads CASSDSAAYSTDTQYF. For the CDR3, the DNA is TGTGCCAGCAGTGACTCGGCAGCCTATAGCACAGATACGCAGTATTTT.

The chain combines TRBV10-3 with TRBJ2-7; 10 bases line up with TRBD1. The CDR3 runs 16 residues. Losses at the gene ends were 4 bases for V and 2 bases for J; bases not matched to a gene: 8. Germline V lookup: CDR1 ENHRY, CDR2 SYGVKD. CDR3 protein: CAISATRTGGTYEQYF. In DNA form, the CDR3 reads TGTGCCATCAGTGCTACCCGGACAGGGGGGACCTACGAGCAGTACTTC.

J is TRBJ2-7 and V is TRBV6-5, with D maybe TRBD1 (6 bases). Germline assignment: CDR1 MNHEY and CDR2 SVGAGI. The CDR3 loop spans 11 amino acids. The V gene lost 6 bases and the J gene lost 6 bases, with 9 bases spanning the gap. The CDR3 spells CASRTGLEQYF. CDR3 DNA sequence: TGTGCCAGCAGGACAGGACTCGAGCAGTACTTC.

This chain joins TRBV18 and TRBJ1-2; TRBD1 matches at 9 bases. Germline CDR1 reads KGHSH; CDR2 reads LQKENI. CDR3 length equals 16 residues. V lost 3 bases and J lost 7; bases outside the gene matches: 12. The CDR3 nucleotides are TGTGCCAGCTCACCTTACGGGACAGGGACGGAATCTGGCTACACCTTC. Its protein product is CASSPYGTGTESGYTF.

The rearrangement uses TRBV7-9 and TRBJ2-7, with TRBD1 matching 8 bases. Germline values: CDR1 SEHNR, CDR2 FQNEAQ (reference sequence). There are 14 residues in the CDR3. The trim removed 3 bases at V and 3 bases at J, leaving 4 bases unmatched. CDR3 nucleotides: TGTGCCAGCAGCTTCTCCGACAGGGGCTACGAGCAGTACTTC. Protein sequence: CASSFSDRGYEQYF.

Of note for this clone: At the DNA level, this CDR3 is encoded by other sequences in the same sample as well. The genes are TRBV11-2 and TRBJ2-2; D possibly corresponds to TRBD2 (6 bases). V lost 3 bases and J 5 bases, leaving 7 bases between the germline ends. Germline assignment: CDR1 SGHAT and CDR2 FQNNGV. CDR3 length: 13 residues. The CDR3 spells CASSLSGTGELFF. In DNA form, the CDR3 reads TGTGCCAGCAGCTTGAGCGGGACCGGGGAGCTGTTTTTT. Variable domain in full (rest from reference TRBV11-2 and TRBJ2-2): EAGVAQSPRYKIIEKRQSVAFWCNPISGHATLYWYQQILGQGPKLLIQFQNNGVVDDSQLPKDRFSAERLKGVDSTLKIQPAKLEDSAVYLCASSLSGTGELFFGEGSRLTVL.

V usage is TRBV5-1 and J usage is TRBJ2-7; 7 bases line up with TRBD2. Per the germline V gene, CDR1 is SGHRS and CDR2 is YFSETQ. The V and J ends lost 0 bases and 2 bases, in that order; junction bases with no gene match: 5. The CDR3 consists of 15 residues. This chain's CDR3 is CASSLAASGTYEQYF. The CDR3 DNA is TGCGCCAGCAGCTTGGCCGCTAGCGGAACCTACGAGCAGTACTTC.

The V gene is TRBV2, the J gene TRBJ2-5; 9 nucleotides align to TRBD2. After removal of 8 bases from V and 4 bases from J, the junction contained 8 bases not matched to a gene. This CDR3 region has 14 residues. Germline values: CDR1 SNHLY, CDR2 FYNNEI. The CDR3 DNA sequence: TGTGCCAGCGGCGCGGGAGGGCCATCAGAGACCCAGTACTTC. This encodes CASGAGGPSETQYF.

CDR3 in amino acids: CAWRDKLAGGLDTQYF. CDR3 sequence (DNA): TGTGCCTGGAGGGACAAATTAGCGGGAGGATTAGATACGCAGTATTTT. The gene calls are TRBV30 and TRBJ2-3; 10 bases are shared with TRBD2. CDR3 length: 16 residues. After removal of 3 bases from V and 5 bases from J, the junction contained 11 bases not matched to a gene. Germline V lookup: CDR1 GTSNPN, CDR2 SVGIG (reference sequence).

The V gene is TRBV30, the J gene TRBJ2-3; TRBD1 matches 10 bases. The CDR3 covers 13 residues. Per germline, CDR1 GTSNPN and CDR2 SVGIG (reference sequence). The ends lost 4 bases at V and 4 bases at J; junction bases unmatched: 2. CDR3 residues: CAWTGQGSDTQYF. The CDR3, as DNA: TGTGCCTGGACGGGACAGGGGTCAGATACGCAGTATTTT.

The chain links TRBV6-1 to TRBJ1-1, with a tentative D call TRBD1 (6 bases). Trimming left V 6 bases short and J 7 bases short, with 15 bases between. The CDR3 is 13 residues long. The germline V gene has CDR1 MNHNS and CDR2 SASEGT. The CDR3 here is CASSRGQVLEAFF. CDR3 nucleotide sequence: TGTGCCAGCAGCCGGGGGCAGGTCCTTGAAGCTTTCTTT.

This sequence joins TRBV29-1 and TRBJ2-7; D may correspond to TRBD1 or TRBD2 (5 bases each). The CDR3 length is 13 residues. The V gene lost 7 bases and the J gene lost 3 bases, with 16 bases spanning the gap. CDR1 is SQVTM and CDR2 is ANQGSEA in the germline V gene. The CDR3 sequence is CSGARGPDYEQYF. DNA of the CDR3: TGCAGCGGAGCGAGGGGCCCCGACTACGAGCAGTACTTC.

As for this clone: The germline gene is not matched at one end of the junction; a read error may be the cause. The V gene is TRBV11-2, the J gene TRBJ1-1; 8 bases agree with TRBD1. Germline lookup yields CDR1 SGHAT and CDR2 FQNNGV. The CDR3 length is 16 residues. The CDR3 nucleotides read TGTGCCAGCAGCGTAGACAGGGGATTTGCGAACACTGAAGCTTTCTTT. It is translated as CASSVDRGFANTEAFF.

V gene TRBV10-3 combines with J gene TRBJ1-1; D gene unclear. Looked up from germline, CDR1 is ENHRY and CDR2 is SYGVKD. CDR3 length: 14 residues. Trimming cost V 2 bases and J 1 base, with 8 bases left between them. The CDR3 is CAISEGSQNTEAFF. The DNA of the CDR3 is TGTGCCATCAGTGAGGGATCCCAGAACACTGAAGCTTTCTTT.

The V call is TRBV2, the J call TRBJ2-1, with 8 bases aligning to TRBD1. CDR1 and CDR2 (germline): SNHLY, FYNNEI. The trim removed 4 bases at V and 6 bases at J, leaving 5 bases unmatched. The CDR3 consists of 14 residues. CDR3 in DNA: TGTGCCAGCAGTGGGCAGGGGGCGTCCAATGAGCAGTTCTTC. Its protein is CASSGQGASNEQFF.

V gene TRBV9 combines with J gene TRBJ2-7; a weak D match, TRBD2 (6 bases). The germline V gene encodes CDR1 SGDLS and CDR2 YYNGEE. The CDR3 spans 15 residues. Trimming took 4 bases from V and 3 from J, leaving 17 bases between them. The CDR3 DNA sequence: TGTGCCAGCAGCCCCTCCTCCGGGAGAGTCTACGAGCAGTACTTC. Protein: CASSPSSGRVYEQYF.

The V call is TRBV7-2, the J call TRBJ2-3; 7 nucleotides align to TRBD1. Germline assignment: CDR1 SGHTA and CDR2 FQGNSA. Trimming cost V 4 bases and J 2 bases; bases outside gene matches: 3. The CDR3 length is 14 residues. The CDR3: CASSYRGITDTQYF. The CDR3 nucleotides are TGTGCCAGCAGCTACAGGGGAATCACAGATACGCAGTATTTT.